The rows below give T cell receptor beta chains drawn from one sample of a study of cytomegalovirus exposure and HLA in healthy donors. Only in-frame clones appear in the TCRdb table, and some are missing; sequencing was by immunoSEQ multiplex PCR. The sample records more than 85,000 clones, over 60% being singletons. The sequenced sample consisted of PBMCs. These receptors came from a woman aged 55-69 years in good health and CMV-seropositive. Each CDR3 is given with its conserved first and last residue. D genes are given only for firm matches. Clone size is given for some rows only: seen once, a few or many times, or a class if the clone is expanded.

cdr3_length d_call j_call clone_size v_call cdr3_aa cdr3_nt
15 TRBD1 TRBJ1-2 - TRBV29-1 CSVGGTDPLNYGYTF TGCAGCGTTGGTGGGACAGATCCATTGAACTATGGCTACACCTTC
16 TRBD2 TRBJ2-7 - TRBV6-5 CASSSETSGVLYEQYF TGTGCCAGCAGTTCCGAGACTAGCGGAGTTCTTTACGAGCAGTACTTC
12 - TRBJ1-2 - TRBV28 CASKQGNYGYTF TGTGCCAGCAAGCAGGGTAACTATGGCTACACCTTC
14 - TRBJ1-1 once TRBV14 CASSQVVRGTEAFF TGTGCCAGCAGCCAAGTGGTAAGGGGGACTGAAGCTTTCTTT
13 - TRBJ2-4 - TRBV28 CASRPYYQNIQYF TGTGCCAGCAGACCCTATTACCAAAACATTCAGTACTTC
15 TRBD2 TRBJ2-2 once TRBV5-1 CASSYGTRFGGELFF TGCGCCAGCAGCTACGGGACTAGGTTTGGTGGGGAGCTGTTTTTT
17 TRBD2 TRBJ2-1 - TRBV29-1 CSVDGEPGLGIYNEQFF TGCAGCGTTGACGGGGAGCCGGGACTAGGGATATACAATGAGCAGTTCTTC
13 - TRBJ2-7 - TRBV5-1 CASSLSARYEQYF TGCGCCAGCAGCTTGTCAGCGAGATACGAGCAGTACTTC
13 - TRBJ1-2 - TRBV6-9 CASSSDTDYGYTF TGTGCCAGCAGTTCCGACACCGACTATGGCTACACCTTC
14 - TRBJ1-2 - TRBV7-9 CASSLVGELYGYTF TGTGCCAGCAGCTTAGTTGGGGAGCTCTATGGCTACACCTTC
15 TRBD1 TRBJ2-3 - TRBV9 CASSATGAGTDTQYF TGTGCCAGCTCAGCGACAGGGGCGGGCACAGATACGCAGTATTTT
14 - TRBJ2-1 once TRBV21-1 CASRTSGTYNEQFF TGTGCCAGCAGAACTAGCGGAACCTACAATGAGCAGTTCTTC
16 - TRBJ1-2 - TRBV15 CATSFSQTGGWRGYTF TGTGCCACCAGCTTCTCCCAGACGGGGGGCTGGCGGGGCTACACCTTC
12 - TRBJ1-4 few TRBV29-1 CSVGGINEKLFF TGCAGCGTTGGAGGGATCAATGAAAAACTGTTTTTT
17 TRBD2 TRBJ2-1 - TRBV2 CASRTGTSGRTNNEQFF TGTGCCAGCAGGACGGGGACTAGCGGGAGGACCAACAATGAGCAGTTCTTC
14 TRBD2 TRBJ2-1 - TRBV27 CASSGLAGYNEQFF TGTGCCAGCAGCGGACTAGCGGGATACAATGAGCAGTTCTTC
15 - TRBJ1-2 - TRBV27 CASSLYLSGLQGYTF TGTGCCAGCAGTTTATACTTATCGGGACTTCAGGGCTACACCTTC
15 TRBD1 TRBJ2-1 - TRBV19 CASSIGGTGSNEQFF TGTGCCAGTAGTATAGGGGGGACAGGATCGAATGAGCAGTTCTTC
17 TRBD1 TRBJ1-1 few TRBV11-2 CASSLRSLGQGFTEAFF TGTGCCAGCAGCTTACGATCCCTGGGACAGGGGTTCACTGAAGCTTTCTTT
14 TRBD1 TRBJ1-1 - TRBV5-1 CASSEGQGHTEAFF TGCGCCAGCAGCGAGGGACAGGGGCACACTGAAGCTTTCTTT
15 - TRBJ2-3 - TRBV6-5 CASSYGTPDTDTQYF TGTGCCAGCAGTTACGGGACTCCTGACACAGATACGCAGTATTTT
14 TRBD1 TRBJ1-2 once TRBV6-5 CASRKQGGAYGYTF TGTGCCAGCAGAAAACAAGGGGGCGCGTATGGCTACACCTTC
15 - TRBJ2-3 once TRBV6-4 CASSKRTVHMDTQYF TGTGCCAGCAGTAAGAGGACTGTCCACATGGATACGCAGTATTTT
15 TRBD1 TRBJ1-1 few TRBV19 CASSMRTGDGTEAFF TGTGCCAGTAGTATGAGGACAGGGGATGGAACTGAAGCTTTCTTT
15 TRBD1 TRBJ1-4 once TRBV7-9 CSSSLAQTGREKLFF TGTTCCAGCAGCTTAGCGCAGACAGGGCGTGAAAAACTGTTTTTT
15 TRBD2 TRBJ2-4 - TRBV9 CASSTGTSGGNIQYF TGTGCCAGCAGCACAGGGACTAGCGGGGGAAACATTCAGTACTTC
16 - TRBJ1-5 - TRBV21-1 CASSAVRGNSNQPQHF TGTGCCAGCAGCGCCGTTAGGGGGAATAGCAATCAGCCCCAGCATTTT
14 - TRBJ1-2 - TRBV5-4 CASSSPLRSYGYTF TGTGCCAGCAGCTCTCCGCTTCGTAGCTATGGCTACACCTTC
13 - TRBJ2-1 - TRBV19 CASSSSVSNEQFF TGTGCCAGTAGTTCCTCCGTCTCCAATGAGCAGTTCTTC
18 TRBD2 TRBJ2-1 - TRBV29-1 CSVDTGTSGPRGYNEQFF TGCAGCGTTGATACTGGGACTAGCGGGCCCCGGGGCTACAATGAGCAGTTCTTC
13 - TRBJ2-5 - TRBV18 CASSPSERGTQYF TGTGCCAGCTCACCCTCCGAGAGAGGGACCCAGTACTTC
21 TRBD2 TRBJ2-1 - TRBV5-1 CASSPRPRTSEGIISYNEQFF TGCGCCAGCAGCCCGCGGCCTAGGACTAGCGAGGGGATTATCTCCTACAATGAGCAGTTCTTC
14 - TRBJ1-2 - TRBV5-1 CASSLGSGDYGYTF TGCGCCAGCAGCTTGGGTTCGGGGGACTATGGCTACACCTTC
14 TRBD1 TRBJ1-6 - TRBV29-1 CSASGGPGNSPLHF TGCAGCGCTTCAGGGGGCCCAGGGAATTCACCCCTCCACTTT
14 - TRBJ1-1 few TRBV5-1 CASTTGIGGTEAFF TGCGCCAGCACCACTGGAATAGGGGGCACTGAAGCTTTCTTT
14 TRBD1 TRBJ1-1 once TRBV28 CASRRGQGSTEAFF TGTGCCAGCAGGAGAGGACAGGGTAGCACTGAAGCTTTCTTT
14 - TRBJ2-3 few TRBV6-5 CASSYSGVTDTQYF TGTGCCAGCAGTTACAGCGGCGTCACAGATACGCAGTATTTT
14 - TRBJ1-3 - TRBV11-2 CASSFQDRGNTIYF TGTGCCAGCAGCTTCCAGGACAGAGGAAACACCATATATTTT
15 TRBD2 TRBJ2-7 - TRBV28 CASSVPGLATYEQYF TGTGCCAGCAGTGTTCCGGGACTAGCGACCTACGAGCAGTACTTC
21 - TRBJ2-1 - TRBV15 CATSRDPFDATRLDRGNEQFF TGTGCCACCAGCAGAGATCCTTTTGACGCAACTAGGCTCGATCGTGGCAATGAGCAGTTCTTC
15 TRBD2 TRBJ2-3 - TRBV28 CASSLGLARTDTQYF TGTGCCAGCAGTTTAGGACTAGCACGCACAGATACGCAGTATTTT
11 - TRBJ1-3 many TRBV2 CASSEGPLIYF TGTGCCAGCAGTGAGGGCCCCCTCATATATTTT
13 - TRBJ1-2 - TRBV28 CASSLRSFYGYTF TGTGCCAGCAGTTTACGGTCCTTCTATGGCTACACCTTC
14 TRBD1 TRBJ1-2 - TRBV27 CASSSDRALYGYTF TGTGCCAGCAGTTCCGACAGGGCACTCTATGGCTACACCTTC
16 TRBD1 TRBJ2-5 once TRBV6-1 CASSEALTGGRQTQYF TGTGCCAGCAGTGAAGCGCTAACAGGGGGCAGACAGACCCAGTACTTC
14 TRBD1 TRBJ1-1 - TRBV19 CASSMGTGGTEAFF TGTGCCAGTAGTATGGGGACAGGGGGCACTGAAGCTTTCTTT
15 - TRBJ1-5 - TRBV27 CASSESTGPNQPQHF TGTGCCAGCAGCGAATCCACAGGCCCCAATCAGCCCCAGCATTTT
13 - TRBJ2-1 - TRBV18 CASSPGLYNEQFF TGTGCCAGCTCACCCGGACTGTACAATGAGCAGTTCTTC
15 TRBD2 TRBJ2-1 - TRBV6-4 CASRDGTSGHNEQFF TGTGCCAGCAGGGATGGGACTAGCGGTCACAATGAGCAGTTCTTC
15 - TRBJ2-1 once TRBV6-5 CASSWSRSSYNEQFF TGTGCCAGCAGTTGGAGCCGGAGCTCCTACAATGAGCAGTTCTTC
17 - TRBJ1-5 - TRBV18 CASSPRREGGGNQPQHF TGTGCCAGCTCACCCCGGCGGGAGGGCGGTGGCAATCAGCCCCAGCATTTT
17 TRBD1 TRBJ2-1 - TRBV9 CASSTGGGTGPYNEQFF TGTGCCAGCAGCACAGGGGGGGGGACAGGGCCCTACAATGAGCAGTTCTTC